This T cell receptor beta chain derives from a study of OX40 agonist ivuxolimab in advanced cancers. Study details: Six ivuxolimab dose levels, 0.01 to 10 mg/kg, were given intravenously every 2 weeks. Previous treatment with anti-PD-1, anti-PD-L1 or anti-CTLA-4 therapy was allowed; 40% had received some. Partial responses were observed in three patients, of whom one had hepatocellular carcinoma and two had cutaneous melanoma.

Worth noting for this clone: Antigen unknown.

Study-wide results and limits: Patients who responded partially at 0.1-3.0 mg/kg showed clonal expansion ranking among the lowest.

In germline, CDR1 is KGHSH, CDR2 LQKENI. The V end was cut by 2 bases, the J end by 1 base, with 8 bases between. The CDR3 runs 14 residues. The data were produced by immunoSEQ multiplex PCR, yet TCRdb's version contains in-frame clones alone and is incomplete. The data show about 32,000 clones, with roughly 81% seen just once and less than 25% held by the top ten. Source: CD4+ or CD8+ T cells sorted from blood, taken in a trial of the OX40 agonist ivuxolimab. This chain uses TRBV18 with TRBJ2-5, with TRBD1 as a possible D gene (6 bases). This TCR was recovered from an adult with an advanced solid tumor such as melanoma, head and neck, liver or kidney cancer. The CDR3 is CASSPAGVQETQYF. In nucleotides, the CDR3 is TGTGCCAGCTCACCAGCAGGGGTCCAAGAGACCCAGTACTTC.